These 29 T cell receptor beta chains came from one sample sequenced in a study of metastatic and nonmetastatic thyroid tumors (dated by TCRdb to the early 2020s). No patient had received any treatment before thyroid surgery. Library preparation was by PCR. Sequencing instrument: Illumina HiSeq 4000. Using fastp trimming at Q25 and MiXCR clonotype assembly, TCRdb reanalyzed the public sequencing data and kept in-frame beta chains. The sample data list about 16,000 clones, and approximately 30% of these were observed just once. The ten most abundant clones make up over 9.5% of the sample. Sequencing was performed on blood. These receptors were collected from a female donor with papillary thyroid cancer or a benign thyroid nodule (not recorded which). Some clones in this sample may be carry-over from other donors' samples.

The V call is TRBV15, the J call TRBJ1-2; D not resolved. From germline, CDR1 is LNHNV and CDR2 YYDKDF (reference sequence). With 0 bases removed from V and 11 bases from J, the gap between germline ends came to 13 bases. The CDR3 sequence is 13 residues long. The CDR3 DNA sequence: TGTGCCACCAGCAGAGATCGGACCCAGTTGTACACCTTC. As protein: CATSRDRTQLYTF.

This clone was detected a few times. This sequence joins TRBV24-1 and TRBJ2-7, with a tentative D call TRBD2 (6 bases). Trimming removed 4 bases at V and 5 bases at J, with 11 bases between. The germline gives CDR1 KGHDR, CDR2 SFDVKD. The CDR3 sequence is 13 residues long. The CDR3 is CATSERERDEQYF. The CDR3 nucleotides read TGTGCCACCAGTGAACGGGAGAGGGACGAGCAGTACTTC.

This clone turned up a few times. This rearrangement joins TRBV19 to TRBJ2-7; a possible D gene is TRBD2 (6 bases). The J call may be mistaken, given a closer DNA end match to TRBJ2-5. The CDR3 contains 13 residues. Germline-derived CDR1 and CDR2 are LNHDA and SQIVND (reference sequence). The CDR3 nucleotides are TGTGCCAGTAGTACCGGGACTTCGGGGACCCAGTACTTC. Encoded protein: CASSTGTSGTQYF.

This clone was recorded at least ten times. The gene calls are TRBV5-1 and TRBJ2-5; D might be TRBD2 (6 bases). The germline CDR1 and CDR2 sequences are SGHRS and YFSETQ. CDR3 size: 14 residues. V lost 10 bases to trimming and J lost 1 base, with 17 bases between them. This CDR3 reads CAGSRGPAQETQYF. For the CDR3, the DNA is TGCGCCGGATCGCGGGGCCCAGCCCAAGAGACCCAGTACTTC.

This clone is medium-sized within its sample. This chain links TRBV5-1 with TRBJ2-7, with 10 bases aligning to TRBD1. The J segment lost 2 bases and the V segment lost 4 bases, leaving 9 bases of the junction unmatched. This CDR3 region has 16 residues. From germline, CDR1 is SGHRS and CDR2 YFSETQ. For the CDR3, the DNA is TGCGCCAGCAGCACCTCGGGACAGGGGTTAACCTACGAGCAGTACTTC. It is translated as CASSTSGQGLTYEQYF.

J is TRBJ1-3 and V is TRBV20-1; tentative D call: TRBD1 (6 bases). This CDR3 contains 13 residues. Trimming took off 7 bases at V and 0 bases at J, with 10 bases between the two ends. Germline CDR1 reads DFQATT; CDR2 reads SNEGSKA (reference sequence). The CDR3, as DNA: TGCAGTGTTCCAGGGGTCTCTGGAAACACCATATATTTT. Translating gives CSVPGVSGNTIYF.

This clone is medium-sized. This sequence joins TRBV19 and TRBJ1-3, with TRBD1 matching over 8 bases. Germline assignment: CDR1 LNHDA and CDR2 SQIVND (reference sequence). The CDR3 spans 15 residues. Germline trimming cut 5 bases from V and 1 base from J; bases unmatched to any gene: 4. CDR3 loop: CASSPDRGSGNTIYF. CDR3 nucleotide sequence: TGTGCCAGTAGTCCAGACAGGGGATCTGGAAACACCATATATTTT.

The V gene is TRBV6-1, the J gene TRBJ1-5; D might be TRBD1 (5 bases). V shed 10 bases and J shed 6 bases, with 16 bases lying between them. Germline V CDR1 and CDR2: MNHNS, SASEGT. The CDR3 has 13 residues. Written as DNA, the CDR3 is TGTGCCATCGCGACAGAATCCAGTCAGCCCCAGCATTTT. Translation gives CAIATESSQPQHF.

This chain connects TRBV20-1 to TRBJ1-2; TRBD1 might be the D (5 bases). CDR3 length equals 15 residues. Germline CDR1 reads DFQATT; CDR2 reads SNEGSKA (reference sequence). The germline V and J ends were trimmed by 0 bases and 8 bases, with 19 bases remaining between them. Here the CDR3 reads CSARDSRREFRGYTF. The CDR3 nucleotides read TGCAGTGCTAGAGATTCTCGCAGGGAGTTTAGGGGCTACACCTTC.

Details on this clone: Other DNA sequences in this specimen translate into the identical CDR3. V and J are TRBV4-1 and TRBJ1-1; no reliable D call. CDR1 is MGHRA and CDR2 is YSYEKL in the germline V gene. The CDR3 has 14 residues. Trimming pared 0 bases from V and 1 base from J, leaving 6 bases between. The CDR3: CASSQDAGNTEAFF. The CDR3 DNA reads TGCGCCAGCAGCCAAGATGCCGGGAACACTGAAGCTTTCTTT.

Many counts were recorded for this clone. V and J are TRBV4-2 and TRBJ2-4, with a tentative D call TRBD1 (6 bases). The CDR3 covers 13 residues. Looked up from germline, CDR1 is LGHNA and CDR2 is YNFKEQ. V lost 0 bases to trimming and J lost 11 bases, with 11 bases between them. This CDR3 reads CASSQENREFQYF. The CDR3, as DNA: TGTGCCAGCAGCCAAGAGAACAGGGAGTTTCAGTACTTC.

CDR3 nucleotides: TGTGCCAGCAGCTCTCTATCGACAGGTAACACCTACGAGCAGTACTTC. It is translated as CASSSLSTGNTYEQYF. The rearrangement joins TRBV7-8 to TRBJ2-7; D may be TRBD1 (6 bases). This CDR3 region has 16 residues. Deletions cut 4 bases from V and 2 bases from J, with 18 bases between. Germline V gene sequence: CDR1 SGHVS, CDR2 FQNEAQ.

This clone was found many times. The gene calls are TRBV11-2 and TRBJ2-2, with D perhaps TRBD1 (6 bases). The CDR3 is 15 amino acids. Trimming removed 3 bases from V and 6 bases from J, with 14 bases in between. Germline CDR1 reads SGHAT; CDR2 reads FQNNGV. This CDR3 reads CASSLLGQLAGELFF. CDR3 DNA sequence: TGTGCCAGCAGCTTGCTGGGACAACTGGCCGGGGAGCTGTTTTTT. The full variable domain, with the rest looked up from reference TRBV11-2 and TRBJ2-2, is EAGVAQSPRYKIIEKRQSVAFWCNPISGHATLYWYQQILGQGPKLLIQFQNNGVVDDSQLPKDRFSAERLKGVDSTLKIQPAKLEDSAVYLCASSLLGQLAGELFFGEGSRLTVL.

This clone has a count of ten or more. This chain uses TRBV3-1 with TRBJ1-2; 8 nucleotides match TRBD1. Germline assignment: CDR1 LGHDT and CDR2 YNNKEL (reference sequence). The ends lost 4 bases at V and 9 bases at J; junction bases unmatched: 16. The CDR3 contains 16 residues. The CDR3: CASSPLHRGFLLCYTF. Here the CDR3 DNA reads TGTGCCAGCAGCCCACTACACAGGGGGTTTCTTTTGTGCTACACCTTC.

This clone rates as medium-sized. The chain has TRBV7-8 and TRBJ2-7; 8 nucleotides match TRBD1. The germline V gene encodes CDR1 SGHVS and CDR2 FQNEAQ. The CDR3 is made up of 16 amino acids. The J segment lost 2 bases and the V segment lost 4 bases, leaving 10 bases of the junction unmatched. Here the CDR3 reads CASSSLWTGNTYEQYF. The CDR3 DNA follows: TGTGCCAGCAGCTCGCTATGGACAGGGAACACCTACGAGCAGTACTTC. The whole variable domain, remainder taken from reference TRBV7-8 and TRBJ2-7, is GAGVSQSPRYKVAKRGQDVALRCDPISGHVSLFWYQQALGQGPEFLTYFQNEAQLDKSGLPSDRFFAERPEGSVSTLKIQRTQQEDSAVYLCASSSLWTGNTYEQYFGPGTRLTVT.

This clone rates as medium-sized (0.01 to 0.1%). The CDR3 loop reads CASSPRIHPRNEQFF. CDR3 DNA: TGTGCCAGCTCACCACGCATCCACCCGCGGAATGAGCAGTTCTTC. V gene TRBV18 combines with J gene TRBJ2-1, with D hard to call. The CDR3 runs to 15 residues. Trimming took off 1 base at V and 7 bases at J, with 14 bases between the two ends. Germline V CDR1 and CDR2: KGHSH, LQKENI.

The CDR3: CASSLDGLAGVGDEQFF. The CDR3 DNA reads TGTGCCAGCAGCTTAGATGGGCTAGCGGGGGTAGGTGATGAGCAGTTCTTC. The rearrangement joins TRBV7-3 to TRBJ2-1; 10 positions agree with TRBD2. Germline V gene lookup returns CDR1 SGHTA and CDR2 FQGTGA. V shed 2 bases, J shed 8 bases, and the junction held 12 bases outside the gene matches. This CDR3 has 17 residues.

This clone is medium-sized within its sample. This rearrangement joins TRBV6-1 to TRBJ1-6, with D unclear. From germline, CDR1 is MNHNS and CDR2 SASEGT. The germline V and J ends were trimmed by 6 bases and 7 bases, with 16 bases remaining between them. This CDR3 is built from 15 residues. The CDR3 coding sequence is TGTGCCAGCAGGTCTCAGAGCCTTACGAATTCACCCCTCCACTTT. Translating gives CASRSQSLTNSPLHF.

J is TRBJ1-6 and V is TRBV30; 10 bases match TRBD1. The germline V gene has CDR1 GTSNPN and CDR2 SVGIG (reference sequence). This CDR3 has 16 residues. V lost 5 bases to trimming and J lost 10 bases; unmatched junction nucleotides: 14. The DNA for the CDR3 is TGTGCCTGGGGAACCCCGGGACAGGGGCGAAAGTCACCCCTCCACTTT. Its protein is CAWGTPGQGRKSPLHF.

V is TRBV4-1 and J is TRBJ1-1; D call uncertain. The germline gives CDR1 MGHRA, CDR2 YSYEKL. V was trimmed by 7 bases and J by 5 bases, leaving 8 bases between them. The CDR3 contains 11 residues. The CDR3: CASTRCTEAFF. Here the CDR3 DNA reads TGCGCCAGCACCCGATGTACTGAAGCTTTCTTT.

This clone occurred many times. The chain uses TRBV3-1 and TRBJ1-2; 8 nucleotides agree with TRBD1. The CDR3 loop spans 16 amino acids. Germline V gene lookup returns CDR1 LGHDT and CDR2 YNNKEL (reference sequence). The V gene end was trimmed by 1 base and the J gene end by 4 bases; junction bases not matched to a gene: 8. Written as DNA, the CDR3 is TGTGCCAGCAGCCAAGGCAACGGACAGGGCTCCTATGGCTACACCTTC. Encoded protein: CASSQGNGQGSYGYTF.

The chain recombines TRBV20-1 with TRBJ2-7; D is ambiguous. The CDR3 sequence is 11 residues long. Germline CDR1 and CDR2: DFQATT and SNEGSKA (reference sequence). V shed 3 bases and J shed 6 bases, with 9 bases lying between them. CDR3: CSASPPPEQYF. CDR3 sequence (DNA): TGCAGTGCTAGCCCCCCCCCCGAGCAGTACTTC.

This clone was seen at least ten times. This rearrangement joins TRBV9 to TRBJ2-6; no clear D gene. The CDR3 sequence is 15 residues long. CDR1 is SGDLS, CDR2 YYNGEE, per germline. Trimming took 3 bases from V and 0 from J, leaving 7 bases between them. CDR3: CASSASPSGANVLTF. As DNA, the CDR3 is TGTGCCAGCAGCGCAAGCCCCTCTGGGGCCAACGTCCTGACTTTC.

Many counts were recorded for this clone. The rearrangement links TRBV11-2 to TRBJ2-3; 7 bases are shared with TRBD2. After removal of 9 bases from V and 0 bases from J, the junction contained 6 bases not matched to a gene. Germline CDR1 is SGHAT and CDR2 is FQNNGV. The CDR3 length is 14 residues. CDR3 protein: CARGGDTSTDTQYF. The DNA of the CDR3 is TGTGCCAGGGGGGGGGATACTAGCACAGATACGCAGTATTTT.

J is TRBJ2-1 and V is TRBV7-9, with no clear D. The V end was cut by 11 bases, the J end by 4 bases, with 15 bases between. Germline assignment: CDR1 SEHNR and CDR2 FQNEAQ (reference sequence). This CDR3 comprises 13 residues. The CDR3 spells CAGFTELYNEQFF. Here the CDR3 DNA reads TGTGCCGGGTTCACCGAGTTGTACAATGAGCAGTTCTTC.

The chain carries TRBV27 and TRBJ2-4; D unresolved. Trimming cost V 5 bases and J 0 bases, with 5 bases left between them. Germline CDR1 MNHEY, CDR2 SMNVEV (reference sequence). The CDR3 spans 13 residues. In DNA, the CDR3 is TGTGCCAGCAGTCCTTTAGCCAAAAACATTCAGTACTTC. This codes for CASSPLAKNIQYF.

The chain links TRBV19 to TRBJ2-7; D not certain. Germline-derived CDR1 and CDR2 are LNHDA and SQIVND (reference sequence). V lost 6 bases and J lost 1, with 10 bases in between. The CDR3 extends over 13 amino acids. The chain's CDR3 is CASSIGESYEQYF. The CDR3 nucleotides are TGTGCCAGTAGCATCGGTGAATCCTACGAGCAGTACTTC.

This clone showed up just a few times. This chain joins TRBV2 and TRBJ2-1; no firm D call. Germline loops: CDR1 SNHLY, CDR2 FYNNEI. The CDR3 is 13 residues long. V lost 6 bases and J 7 bases, leaving 13 bases between the germline ends. The CDR3 loop reads CASSPRSWNEQFF. The CDR3 DNA is TGTGCCAGCAGCCCGAGGAGCTGGAATGAGCAGTTCTTC.

In this sample, this clone is medium-sized (0.01 to 0.1%). The chain uses TRBV6-2 or TRBV6-3 and TRBJ1-5; no clear D. V was shortened by 2 bases and J by 0 bases, with 5 bases between the two germline ends. Germline V gene sequence: CDR1 MNHEY, CDR2 SVGEGT. This CDR3 is 14 amino acids long. Here the CDR3 DNA reads TGTGCCAGCAGTTACGTCTATAGCAATCAGCCCCAGCATTTT. It yields the protein CASSYVYSNQPQHF.